This T cell receptor beta chain is from a study of OX40 agonist ivuxolimab in advanced cancers. Whole-study context: Ivuxolimab was delivered to patients intravenously every 2 weeks at doses spanning 0.01 to 10 mg/kg. At about 82% male, the cohort had a mean age of around 56 years, ranging from roughly 20 to 80.

The CDR3 extends over 15 amino acids. Per the germline V gene, CDR1 is MDHEN and CDR2 is SYDVKM. Trimming cost V 6 bases and J 2 bases; bases outside gene matches: 8. Some clones are missing from TCRdb's copy, which holds only in-frame ones; the method was immunoSEQ multiplex PCR. This table has 33,000 or so clones, over 75% appearing once. Notes on this clone: Its antigen is unidentified.

Study results and limitations: Antigen specificity remained undetermined for the expanded peripheral T cells.

The sequence derives from an adult with an advanced solid tumor such as melanoma, head and neck, liver or kidney cancer. The sequencing here drew on CD4+ or CD8+ T cells sorted from blood, taken in a trial of the OX40 agonist ivuxolimab. The V and J genes are TRBV28 and TRBJ2-7, with 9 bases aligning to TRBD1. In nucleotides, the CDR3 is TGTGCCAGCAGGGGGACCGGGACAGGGACCTACGAGCAGTACTTC. Translating it yields CASRGTGTGTYEQYF.